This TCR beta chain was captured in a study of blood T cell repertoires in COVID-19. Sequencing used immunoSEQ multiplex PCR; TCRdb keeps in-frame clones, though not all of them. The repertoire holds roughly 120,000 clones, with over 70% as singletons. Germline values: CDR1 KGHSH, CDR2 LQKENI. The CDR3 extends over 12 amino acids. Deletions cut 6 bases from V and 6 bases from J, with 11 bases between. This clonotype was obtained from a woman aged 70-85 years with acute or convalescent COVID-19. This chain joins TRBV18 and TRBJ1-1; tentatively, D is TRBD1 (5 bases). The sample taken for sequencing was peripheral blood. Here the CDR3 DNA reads TGTGCCAGCTCGCAGGGACTACCTGAAGCTTTCTTT. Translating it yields CASSQGLPEAFF.